The T cell receptor beta chain under discussion was sequenced for a study of blood T cell repertoires in COVID-19. In the study overall: Some COVID-19 samples were acute and others convalescent; all came from the United States, Italy and Spain. T cells, B-cell-depleted T cells, or PBMCs provided the cDNA or gDNA that served as material.

V lost 4 bases and J lost 4; bases outside the gene matches: 7. The length of the CDR3 is 14 residues. The germline V gene encodes CDR1 SGHNT and CDR2 YYREEE (reference sequence). In the study's own analysis: By means of reference gene primer amplification, nucleated cell counts were estimated. Only in-frame clones appear in the TCRdb table, and some are missing; sequencing was by immunoSEQ multiplex PCR. Clonal size and the V and J genes are those of that table, whereas D and trimming came from the DNA. The sample lists approximately 56,000 clones, under 90% seen once, with roughly 10% in the top ten.

This chain uses TRBV5-4 with TRBJ2-5; 7 bases fit TRBD1. Sequenced: peripheral blood. The clonotype was recovered from a man older than 75 with active or convalescent COVID-19. The CDR3 DNA reads as TGTGCCAGCAGCCGGGGACAGACTACAGAGACCCAGTACTTC. Its translation: CASSRGQTTETQYF.